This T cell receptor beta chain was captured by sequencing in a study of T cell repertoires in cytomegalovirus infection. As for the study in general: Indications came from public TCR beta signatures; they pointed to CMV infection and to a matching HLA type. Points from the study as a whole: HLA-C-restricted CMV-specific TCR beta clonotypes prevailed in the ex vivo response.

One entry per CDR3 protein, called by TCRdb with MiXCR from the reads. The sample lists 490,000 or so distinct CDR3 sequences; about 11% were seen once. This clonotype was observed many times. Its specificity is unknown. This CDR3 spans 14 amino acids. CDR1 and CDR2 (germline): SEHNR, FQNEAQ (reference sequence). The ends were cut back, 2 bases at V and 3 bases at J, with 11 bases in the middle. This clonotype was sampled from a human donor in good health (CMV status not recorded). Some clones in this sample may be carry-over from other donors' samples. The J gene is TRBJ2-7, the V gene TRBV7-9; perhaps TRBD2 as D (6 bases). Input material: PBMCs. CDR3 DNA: TGTGCCAGCAGCTTACCGGGGGAAGGCTACGAGCAGTACTTC. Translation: CASSLPGEGYEQYF.